This section outlines one T cell receptor beta chain sequence together with its context. The antigen is not known. This specimen comes from a study of T cell repertoires in cytomegalovirus infection. Across the study: CMV infection together with matching HLA type was indicated by public TCR beta signatures. Findings and caveats of the study: Accumulated public TCR beta family frequency recognized individuals carrying CMV together with the relevant HLA.

The CDR3 has 14 residues. Germline V gene sequence: CDR1 SGHVS, CDR2 FQNEAQ. Trimming removed 1 base from V and 5 bases from J, with 11 bases in between. TCRdb independently ran MiXCR on the reads; one entry per CDR3 protein. This table has some 240,000 distinct CDR3 sequences, over 15% appearing once. The source material was CD8+ T cells from PBMCs. The sequence was collected from a human donor in good health (CMV status not recorded). Some clones in this sample may be carry-over from other donors' samples. This sequence joins TRBV7-8 and TRBJ1-1; tentatively, D is TRBD1 (6 bases). The CDR3 bases are TGTGCCAGCAGCTTAGGATGGGGGCGAACTGAAGCTTTCTTT. It specifies CASSLGWGRTEAFF.